These T cell receptor beta chains were read from a single sample in a study of CD8+ T cells in alopecia areata. Assay used: immunoSEQ multiplex PCR; TCRdb lists only in-frame clones, some missing. There are 150,000 to 200,000 clones in the sample; approximately 61% occur only once, and approximately 1% lies in the top ten. The sample here was CD4+ T cells sorted from blood, taken at week 24, from a patient treated with tofacitinib. The source is a human donor with alopecia areata. Each CDR3 is given with its conserved first and last residue. The D gene is left open where the match is weak. Some rows have no size entry. The others give once, few or many, or a class for an expanded clone.

>.|TRBV7-7|once|TRBJ1-5
TGTGCCAGCAGCTTAGCTTCGAGCAATCAGCCCCAGCATTTT
CASSLASSNQPQHF
>TRBD1|TRBV7-2|.|TRBJ2-7
TGTGCCAGCAGCCCCAGGGACAGGGGGTACGAGCAGTACTTC
CASSPRDRGYEQYF
>.|TRBV5-1|.|TRBJ2-7
TGCGCCAGCAGCTTGCAGGGCGGACCCTCCTACGAGCAGTACTTC
CASSLQGGPSYEQYF
>.|TRBV7-8|once|TRBJ1-2
TGTGCCAGCAGCTTAGCTGTCAGCCGAGCGGGAGGCTACACCTTC
CASSLAVSRAGGYTF
>TRBD2|TRBV5-1|.|TRBJ2-1
TGCGCCAGCAGCACGGGACCGGGACTAGCGTCGAGTGAGCAGTTCTTC
CASSTGPGLASSEQFF
>.|TRBV29-1|.|TRBJ1-1
TGCAGCGTTGGGATGGATTTGAACACTGAAGCTTTCTTT
CSVGMDLNTEAFF
>TRBD2|TRBV30|.|TRBJ2-7
TGTGCCTGGAGTGACCTAGCGGGCTACGAGCAGTACTTC
CAWSDLAGYEQYF
>.|TRBV5-1|.|TRBJ1-2
TGCGCCAGCAGCCCAGACACGAACTATGGCTACACCTTC
CASSPDTNYGYTF
>TRBD2|TRBV7-2|.|TRBJ2-6
TGTGCCAGCAGCTCCGGGACTAGCGGGGGCCACTCTGGGGCCAACGTCCTGACTTTC
CASSSGTSGGHSGANVLTF
>.|TRBV5-4|.|TRBJ2-2
TGTGCCAGCAGTCGCCAGAATACCGGGGAGCTGTTTTTT
CASSRQNTGELFF